This T cell receptor (beta chain) was profiled in a study of cytomegalovirus exposure and HLA in healthy donors. General study results and limits: Likely technical artifact: a cluster of highly shared sequence variants. Altogether, some 170 TCR beta chains were recorded as cytomegalovirus-associated.

Germline-derived CDR1 and CDR2 are SGHRS and YFSETQ. This CDR3 contains 15 residues. V dropped 5 bases and J dropped 4 bases, with 16 bases sitting between them. A note on this clone: The antigen is not known.

Both 60 Vbeta primers and 13 Jbeta primers went into the PCR. Authors' data handling: There were around 80 million unique TCR beta chains by a later count, and about 12 million of them were shared. Assay used: immunoSEQ multiplex PCR; TCRdb lists only in-frame clones, some missing. That table furnishes V, J and clone size, whereas the DNA furnished D and trimming. The sample carries 200,000 or so clones, around 82% recorded once. V gene TRBV5-1 combines with J gene TRBJ2-1; TRBD1 might be the D (7 bases). Source material: PBMCs. The source is a boy between 5 and 17 years old in good health and CMV-seronegative. CDR3 nucleotide sequence: TGCGCCAGCAGATCAGCGACAGGGACTTACAATGAGCAGTTCTTC. This gives the protein CASRSATGTYNEQFF.